These T cell receptor beta chains were read from a single sample in a study of blood T cell repertoires in COVID-19. Sequenced by immunoSEQ multiplex PCR; TCRdb stores in-frame clones only, minus some. The repertoire includes about 140,000 clones, 80% to 90% of them detected once, and approximately 3% sits in the top ten. Source material: peripheral blood. All receptors derive from a woman aged 55-69 years with active COVID-19. The CDR3 runs from the conserved cysteine through the conserved F or W. D genes are given only for firm matches. The size of a clone is reported for some rows only, either as once, few or many, or as a class for expanded clones.

abundance	d_gene	j_gene	v_gene	CDR3aa	CDR3nt
-	-	TRBJ2-1	TRBV6-5	CASRGGSRNEQFF	TGTGCCAGCAGAGGAGGGTCCCGAAATGAGCAGTTCTTC
-	TRBD2	TRBJ2-2	TRBV6-5	CASSYEAGVNTGELFF	TGTGCCAGCAGTTACGAGGCGGGAGTGAACACCGGGGAGCTGTTTTTT
-	-	TRBJ1-2	TRBV19	CASSLRTGEREGYTF	TGTGCCAGTAGCCTACGGACCGGGGAAAGAGAGGGCTACACCTTC
-	TRBD1	TRBJ2-5	TRBV6-6	CASSRSDRAETQYF	TGTGCCAGCAGTCGATCGGACAGGGCTGAGACCCAGTACTTC
-	-	TRBJ2-1	TRBV7-9	CASSLRDKPSYNEQFF	TGTGCCAGCAGCTTACGGGACAAGCCTTCCTACAATGAGCAGTTCTTC
once	-	TRBJ2-7	TRBV7-9	CASSLFVYEQYF	TGTGCCAGCAGCTTATTCGTTTACGAGCAGTACTTC
-	TRBD1	TRBJ1-5	TRBV29-1	CSVDFTRGHQPQHF	TGCAGCGTTGACTTTACCAGGGGGCATCAGCCCCAGCATTTT
-	-	TRBJ1-4	TRBV11-2	CASSLGQFNEKLFF	TGTGCCAGCAGCTTAGGGCAGTTTAATGAAAAACTGTTTTTT
-	TRBD2	TRBJ2-1	TRBV7-2	CASSLGTSWRGDEQFF	TGTGCCAGCAGCTTAGGGACTAGCTGGAGGGGAGATGAGCAGTTCTTC
-	TRBD1	TRBJ1-5	TRBV7-2	CASSFSAPGQGVGQPQHF	TGTGCCAGCAGCTTTTCGGCCCCGGGACAGGGAGTTGGGCAGCCCCAGCATTTT
-	-	TRBJ1-2	TRBV4-3	CASSRGAGYTF	TGCGCCAGCTCCCGGGGGGCCGGCTACACCTTC
-	TRBD2	TRBJ2-1	TRBV5-8	CASSSVEILATEQFF	TGTGCCAGCAGCTCTGTGGAAATACTAGCGACTGAGCAGTTCTTC
-	-	TRBJ1-4	TRBV4-3	CASSQAYRVATNEKLFF	TGCGCCAGCAGCCAAGCTTACAGGGTTGCAACTAATGAAAAACTGTTTTTT
-	-	TRBJ1-1	TRBV3-1/TRBV3-2	CASGGGLTTEAFF	TGTGCCAGCGGCGGGGGCCTTACGACTGAAGCTTTCTTT
-	-	TRBJ1-4	TRBV4-3	CASSQVGRQNEKLFF	TGCGCCAGCAGCCAAGTCGGCAGGCAGAATGAAAAACTGTTTTTT
-	-	TRBJ2-5	TRBV2	CASRSRETQYF	TGTGCCAGCAGGTCGAGGGAGACCCAGTACTTC
-	-	TRBJ1-1	TRBV14	CASSQDRSTGRAFF	TGTGCCAGCAGCCAAGATCGCTCGACAGGAAGAGCTTTCTTT